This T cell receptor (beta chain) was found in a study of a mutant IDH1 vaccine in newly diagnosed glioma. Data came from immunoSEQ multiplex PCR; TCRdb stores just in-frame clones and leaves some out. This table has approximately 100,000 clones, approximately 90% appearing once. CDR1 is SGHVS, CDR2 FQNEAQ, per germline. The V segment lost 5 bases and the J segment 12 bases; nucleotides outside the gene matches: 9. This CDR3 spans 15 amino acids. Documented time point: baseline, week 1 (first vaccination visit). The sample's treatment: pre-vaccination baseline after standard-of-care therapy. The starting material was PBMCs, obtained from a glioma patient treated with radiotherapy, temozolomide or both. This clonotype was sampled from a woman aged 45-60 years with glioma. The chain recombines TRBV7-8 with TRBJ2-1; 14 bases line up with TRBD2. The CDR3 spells CASSAGTSGSFGQFF. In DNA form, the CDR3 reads TGTGCCAGCAGCGCCGGGACTAGCGGGAGTTTTGGGCAGTTCTTC.